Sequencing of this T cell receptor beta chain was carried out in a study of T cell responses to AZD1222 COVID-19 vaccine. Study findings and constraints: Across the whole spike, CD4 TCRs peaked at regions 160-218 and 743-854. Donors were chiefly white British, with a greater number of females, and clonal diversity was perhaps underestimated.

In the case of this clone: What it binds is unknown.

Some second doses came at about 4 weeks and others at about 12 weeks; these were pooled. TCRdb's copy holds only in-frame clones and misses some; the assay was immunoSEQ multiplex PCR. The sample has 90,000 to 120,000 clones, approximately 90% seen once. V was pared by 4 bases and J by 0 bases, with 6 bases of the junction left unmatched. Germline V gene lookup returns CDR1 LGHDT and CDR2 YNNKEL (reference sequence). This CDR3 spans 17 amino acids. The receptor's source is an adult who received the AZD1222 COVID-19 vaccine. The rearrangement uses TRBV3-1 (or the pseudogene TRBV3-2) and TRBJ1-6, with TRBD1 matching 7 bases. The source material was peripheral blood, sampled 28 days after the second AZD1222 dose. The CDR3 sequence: CASSRTGASSYNSPLHF. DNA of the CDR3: TGTGCCAGCAGCCGAACAGGGGCGAGCTCCTATAATTCACCCCTCCACTTT.